Each of the 18 T cell receptor beta chains below was sequenced from the same sample in a study of post-analysis software for immune sequencing data. Carried by the TCR beta cDNA libraries were unique molecular identifiers. MiXCR, run by TCRdb on the PCR reads, gives a single entry per CDR3 protein. Among hundreds of thousands of distinct CDR3 sequences, around 40% were seen once, and the ten largest hold roughly an eighth. Overall study results and limits: When patients were compared with controls, four or five TRBV segments were more frequent, TRBV5-6, TRBV5-1 and TRBV20-1 among them.

No antigen has been assigned to these receptors. Sequenced input: blood. These receptors all come from a girl aged 5 to 17 with multiple sclerosis.

As concerns this clonotype: One junction end disagrees with the germline gene, perhaps due to a read error. V gene TRBV20-1 combines with J gene TRBJ2-1; no definite D call. CDR1 and CDR2 from the germline V gene are DFQATT and SNEGSKA (reference sequence). The CDR3 spans 10 residues. The CDR3 coding sequence is TGTAGTGCTGTAAAAGAGACCCAGTTCTTC. It encodes CSAVKETQFF.

The table lists this clonotype with a few counts. The rearrangement joins TRBV5-1 to TRBJ2-1; 12 bases are shared with TRBD2. CDR1 SGHRS and CDR2 YFSETQ come from the germline V gene. V lost 4 bases to trimming and J lost 7 bases; unmatched junction nucleotides: 9. The CDR3 consists of 16 residues. The CDR3 protein is CASSGSSGRALNEQFF. CDR3 coding DNA: TGCGCCAGCAGCGGATCTAGCGGGAGGGCCTTGAATGAGCAGTTCTTC. Full variable domain (remainder filled in from reference TRBV5-1 and TRBJ2-1): KAGVTQTPRYLIKTRGQQVTLSCSPISGHRSVSWYQQTPGQGLQFLFEYFSETQRNKGNFPGRFSGRQFSNSRSEMNVSTLELGDSALYLCASSGSSGRALNEQFFGPGTRLTVL.

DNA of the CDR3: TGTGCCAGCAGCTCCCCCGGAGGGAAGGGGACTAAGGGGAACAATGAGCAGTTCTTC. It encodes CASSSPGGKGTKGNNEQFF. The rearrangement uses TRBV7-2 and TRBJ2-1, with 7 bases fitting TRBD2. Per the germline V gene, CDR1 is SGHTA and CDR2 is FQGNSA. The junction had 20 bases not matched to a gene; V was cut back by 4 bases and J by 5 bases. This CDR3 is built from 19 residues.

V gene TRBV21-1 combines with J gene TRBJ2-5; the DNA was not used to check the table's D call, TRBD2. TRBV21-1 is tagged as a pseudogene. CDR3 length: 16 amino acids. The CDR3 protein is CASSKAPGLAEETQYF. CDR3 nucleotide sequence: TGTGCCAGCAGCAAAGCACCGGGACTAGCGGAAGAGACCCAGTACTTC.

This chain connects TRBV7-9 to TRBJ2-5; 8 bases fit TRBD1. Germline loops: CDR1 SEHNR, CDR2 FQNEAQ (reference sequence). This CDR3 is 16 amino acids long. Losses at the gene ends were 4 bases for V and 4 bases for J; bases not matched to a gene: 11. CDR3 in amino acids: CASSSIRQGIGETQYF. The CDR3 DNA follows: TGTGCCAGCAGCTCCATCCGACAGGGGATAGGAGAGACCCAGTACTTC. The variable domain in full, with the rest retrieved from reference TRBV7-9 and TRBJ2-5, is DTGVSQNPRHKITKRGQNVTFRCDPISEHNRLYWYRQTLGQGPEFLTYFQNEAQLEKSRLLSDRFSAERPKGSFSTLEIQRTEQGDSAMYLCASSSIRQGIGETQYFGPGTRLLVL.

The chain links TRBV7-9 to TRBJ1-1; D remains unclear. The germline V gene encodes CDR1 SEHNR and CDR2 FQNEAQ (reference sequence). The CDR3 sequence is 13 residues long. Trimming took 3 bases from V and 0 from J, leaving 5 bases between them. The CDR3 region has the DNA TGTGCCAGCAGCTTTCCCGTGAACACTGAAGCTTTCTTT. Protein product: CASSFPVNTEAFF.

The V and J genes are TRBV29-1 and TRBJ1-6; TRBD1 aligns across 8 bases. Germline V gene sequence: CDR1 SQVTM, CDR2 ANQGSEA. The CDR3 loop spans 13 amino acids. Trimming took 5 bases from V and 6 from J; bases not matched to a gene: 3. CDR3: CSVTQGGNSPLHF. The CDR3 DNA follows: TGCAGCGTTACACAGGGGGGTAATTCACCCCTCCACTTT.

The V and J genes are TRBV9 and TRBJ1-4; 8 bases agree with TRBD1. The ends lost 0 bases at V and 3 bases at J; junction bases unmatched: 10. Germline-derived CDR1 and CDR2 are SGDLS and YYNGEE. This CDR3 is 18 amino acids long. The CDR3 DNA sequence: TGTGCCAGCAGCGTAGGCCCCCCTGACAGGGGATCTAATGAAAAACTGTTTTTT. Translation: CASSVGPPDRGSNEKLFF.

The rearrangement joins TRBV20-1 to TRBJ2-3; D gene uncertain. Trimming removed 0 bases from V and 0 bases from J, with 7 bases in between. Germline CDR1 reads DFQATT; CDR2 reads SNEGSKA (reference sequence). The CDR3 consists of 14 residues. The CDR3 spells CSAREVPSTDTQYF. In DNA, the CDR3 is TGCAGTGCTAGAGAGGTACCTAGCACAGATACGCAGTATTTT.

This rearrangement joins TRBV27 to TRBJ2-4, with 7 bases that match TRBD2. The DNA end lines up better with TRBJ2-7; the J call may be wrong. Germline V lookup: CDR1 MNHEY, CDR2 SMNVEV (reference sequence). This CDR3 region has 18 residues. CDR3 DNA sequence: TGTGCCAGCAGTTCAATTATGGGGGGGAGGGCGGCTGGCAGCGAGCAGTACTTC. Protein: CASSSIMGGRAAGSEQYF.

This sequence joins TRBV18 and TRBJ2-7, with 7 bases aligning to TRBD1. Germline CDR1 KGHSH, CDR2 LQKENI. The CDR3 extends over 16 amino acids. Unmatched junction bases numbered 11, after V lost 3 bases and J lost 3 bases. The CDR3 DNA reads as TGTGCCAGCTCACCGTCCGTGACAGGGTTAAACTACGAGCAGTACTTC. The encoded protein is CASSPSVTGLNYEQYF.

To note about this clonotype: This may arise from a read error, as a much more abundant clone is one base away. V gene TRBV29-1 combines with J gene TRBJ2-6; 10 bases map to TRBD1. V lost 0 bases and J lost 1; bases outside the gene matches: 6. The CDR3 spans 18 residues. Germline CDR1 SQVTM, CDR2 ANQGSEA. CDR3 sequence: CSVEDPGQGLSGANVLTF. CDR3 nucleotides: TGCAGCGTTGAAGATCCGGGACAGGGGCTATCTGGGGCCAACGTCCTGACTTTC.

The gene calls are TRBV7-2 and TRBJ2-1; TRBD2 matches 8 bases. The V segment lost 6 bases and the J segment 10 bases; nucleotides outside the gene matches: 8. Germline V gene data show CDR1 as SGHTA and CDR2 as FQGNSA. The CDR3 extends over 13 amino acids. CDR3: CASRGLAGQEQFF. For the CDR3, the DNA is TGTGCCAGCAGAGGTCTAGCGGGCCAGGAGCAGTTCTTC. The variable domain in full, completed from reference TRBV7-2 and TRBJ2-1, reads GAGVSQSPSNKVTEKGKDVELRCDPISGHTALYWYRQSLGQGLEFLIYFQGNSAPDKSGLPSDRFSAERTGGSVSTLTIQRTQQEDSAVYLCASRGLAGQEQFFGPGTRLTVL.

The chain joins TRBV5-1 to TRBJ1-4; weak D call: TRBD1 (6 bases). Germline V gene sequence: CDR1 SGHRS, CDR2 YFSETQ. The V end lost 0 bases, the J end lost 5 bases, and 8 bases lay between the germline ends. This CDR3 is built from 14 residues. CDR3 coding DNA: TGCGCCAGCAGCTTGGACGGGGGCAATGAAAAACTGTTTTTT. Its translation is CASSLDGGNEKLFF.

This clonotype was observed a few times. The chain joins TRBV7-6 to TRBJ2-3, with unresolved D. The CDR3 loop spans 15 amino acids. V dropped 1 base and J dropped 0 bases, with 8 bases sitting between them. In germline, CDR1 is SGHVS, CDR2 FNYEAQ. This CDR3 is CASSLEASSTDTQYF. In nucleotides, the CDR3 is TGTGCCAGCAGCTTAGAGGCTAGTAGCACAGATACGCAGTATTTT. The variable domain in full, completed from reference TRBV7-6 and TRBJ2-3, reads GAGVSQSPRYKVTKRGQDVALRCDPISGHVSLYWYRQALGQGPEFLTYFNYEAQQDKSGLPNDRFSAERPEGSISTLTIQRTEQRDSAMYRCASSLEASSTDTQYFGPGTRLTVL.

This clonotype has just a few counts. The genes are TRBV12-3 or TRBV12-4 and TRBJ1-5; D not certain. The length of the CDR3 is 15 residues. Trimming took 3 bases from V and 1 from J, leaving 10 bases between them. The CDR3 DNA reads as TGTGCCAGCAGTTTGTCCGGGGAAAGCAATCAGCCCCAGCATTTT. Translating it yields CASSLSGESNQPQHF.

This clonotype was seen a few times. The genes are TRBV7-6 and TRBJ2-5; TRBD1 matches 8 bases. The J call may be mistaken, given a closer DNA end match to TRBJ2-7. The CDR3 totals 15 residues. Germline CDR1 SGHVS, CDR2 FNYEAQ. CDR3 in amino acids: CASSLDTGGTNEQYF. The CDR3 nucleotides read TGTGCCAGCAGCTTAGATACAGGGGGGACGAACGAGCAGTACTTC.

This clonotype has a handful of counts. The chain employs TRBV5-1 and TRBJ1-2; possibly TRBD1 for D (5 bases). This CDR3 comprises 14 residues. The ends were cut back, 6 bases at V and 6 bases at J, with 18 bases in the middle. CDR1 is SGHRS and CDR2 is YFSETQ in the germline V gene. The CDR3 region is CASTHGGGIDGYTF. The CDR3 DNA follows: TGCGCCAGCACCCATGGGGGGGGGATCGATGGCTACACCTTC.